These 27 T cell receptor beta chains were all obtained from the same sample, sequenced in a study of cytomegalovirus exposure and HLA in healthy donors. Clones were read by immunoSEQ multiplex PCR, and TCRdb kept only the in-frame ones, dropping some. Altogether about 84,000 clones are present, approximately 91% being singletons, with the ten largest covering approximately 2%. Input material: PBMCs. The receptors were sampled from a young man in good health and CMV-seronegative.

The CDR3 region has the DNA TGTGCCAGCAGCTTAGGGTCAGCGGGGGGCGGCACAGATACGCAGTATTTT. This codes for CASSLGSAGGGTDTQYF. V and J are TRBV7-2 and TRBJ2-3; 9 nucleotides align to TRBD2. V shed 1 base, J shed 1 base, and the junction held 6 bases outside the gene matches. The CDR3 covers 17 residues. Germline lookup yields CDR1 SGHTA and CDR2 FQGNSA.

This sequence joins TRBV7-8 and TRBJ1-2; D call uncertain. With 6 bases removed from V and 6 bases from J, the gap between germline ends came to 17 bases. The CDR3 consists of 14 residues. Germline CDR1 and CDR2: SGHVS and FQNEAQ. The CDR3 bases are TGTGCCAGCAGTCTCCGCCCGGGGAGCGATGGCTACACCTTC. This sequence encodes CASSLRPGSDGYTF.

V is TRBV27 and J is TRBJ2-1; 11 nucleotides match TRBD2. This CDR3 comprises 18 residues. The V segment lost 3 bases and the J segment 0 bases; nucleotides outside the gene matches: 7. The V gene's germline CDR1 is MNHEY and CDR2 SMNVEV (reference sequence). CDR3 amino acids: CASSFTGTSGSSYNEQFF. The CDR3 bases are TGTGCCAGCAGTTTTACCGGGACTAGCGGTAGCTCCTACAATGAGCAGTTCTTC.

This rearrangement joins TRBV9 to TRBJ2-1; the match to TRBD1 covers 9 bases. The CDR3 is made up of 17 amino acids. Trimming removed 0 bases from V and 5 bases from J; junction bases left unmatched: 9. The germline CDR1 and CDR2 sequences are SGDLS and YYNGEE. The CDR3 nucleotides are TGTGCCAGCAGCGTAGATGCAGGGACAGGGTTTCACAATGAGCAGTTCTTC. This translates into CASSVDAGTGFHNEQFF. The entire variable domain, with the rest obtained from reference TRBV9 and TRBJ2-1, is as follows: DSGVTQTPKHLITATGQRVTLRCSPRSGDLSVYWYQQSLDQGLQFLIQYYNGEERAKGNILERFSAQQFPDLHSELNLSSLELGDSALYFCASSVDAGTGFHNEQFFGPGTRLTVL.

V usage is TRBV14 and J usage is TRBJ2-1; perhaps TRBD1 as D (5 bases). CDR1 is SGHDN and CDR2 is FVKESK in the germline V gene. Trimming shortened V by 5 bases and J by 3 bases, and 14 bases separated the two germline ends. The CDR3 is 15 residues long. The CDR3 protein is CASSEKGLGYNEQFF. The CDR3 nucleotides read TGTGCCAGCAGCGAGAAGGGGTTGGGCTACAATGAGCAGTTCTTC.

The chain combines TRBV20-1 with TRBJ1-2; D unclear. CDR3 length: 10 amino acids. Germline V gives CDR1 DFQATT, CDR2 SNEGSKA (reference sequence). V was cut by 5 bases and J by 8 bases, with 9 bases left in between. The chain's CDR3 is CSASLLGYTF. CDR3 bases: TGCAGTGCTTCGCTACTCGGCTACACCTTC.

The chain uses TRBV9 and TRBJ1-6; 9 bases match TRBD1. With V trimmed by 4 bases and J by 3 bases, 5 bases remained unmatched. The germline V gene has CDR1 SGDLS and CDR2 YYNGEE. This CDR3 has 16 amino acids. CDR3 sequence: CASSMTDRGYNSPLHF. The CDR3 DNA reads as TGTGCCAGCAGCATGACGGACAGGGGCTATAATTCACCCCTCCACTTT.

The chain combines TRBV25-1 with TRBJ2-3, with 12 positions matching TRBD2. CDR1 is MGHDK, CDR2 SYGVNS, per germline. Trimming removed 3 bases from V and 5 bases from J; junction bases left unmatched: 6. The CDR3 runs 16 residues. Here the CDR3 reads CASSDPTSGSIDTQYF. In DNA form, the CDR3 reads TGTGCCAGCAGTGACCCGACTAGCGGGAGTATAGATACGCAGTATTTT.

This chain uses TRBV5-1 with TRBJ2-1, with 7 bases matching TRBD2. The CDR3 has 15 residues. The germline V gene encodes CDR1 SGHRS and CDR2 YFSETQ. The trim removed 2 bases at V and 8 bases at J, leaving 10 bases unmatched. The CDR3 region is CASSFYSGGGDEQFF. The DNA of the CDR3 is TGCGCCAGCAGCTTTTATTCGGGAGGAGGGGATGAGCAGTTCTTC.

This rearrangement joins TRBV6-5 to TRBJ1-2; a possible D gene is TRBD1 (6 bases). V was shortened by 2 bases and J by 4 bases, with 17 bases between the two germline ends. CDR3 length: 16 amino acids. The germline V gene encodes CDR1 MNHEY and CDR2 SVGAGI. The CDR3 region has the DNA TGTGCCAGCAGTTACGGGTGGCGGACAGAAACCTATGGCTACACCTTC. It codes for CASSYGWRTETYGYTF.

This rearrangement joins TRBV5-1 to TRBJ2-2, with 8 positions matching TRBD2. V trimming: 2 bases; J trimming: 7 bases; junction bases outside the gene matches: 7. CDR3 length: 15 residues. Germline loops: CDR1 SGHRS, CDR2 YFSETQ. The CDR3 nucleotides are TGCGCCAGCAGCTTAAGCGGGAGTATTGTCGGGGAGCTGTTTTTT. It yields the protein CASSLSGSIVGELFF.

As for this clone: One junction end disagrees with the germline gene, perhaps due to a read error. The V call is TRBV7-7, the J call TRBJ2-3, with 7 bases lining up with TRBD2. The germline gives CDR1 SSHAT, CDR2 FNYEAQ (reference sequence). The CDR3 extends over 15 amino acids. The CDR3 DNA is TGTGCTAGCAGCTTAACTCCAGGGCCGGGGGGTACGCAGTATTTT. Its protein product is CASSLTPGPGGTQYF.

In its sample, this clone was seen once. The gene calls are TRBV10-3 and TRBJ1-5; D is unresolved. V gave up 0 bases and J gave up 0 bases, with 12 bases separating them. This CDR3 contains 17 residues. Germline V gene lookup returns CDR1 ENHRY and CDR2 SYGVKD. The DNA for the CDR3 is TGTGCCATCAGTGAGTCCCCAGGTTCTTATAGCAATCAGCCCCAGCATTTT. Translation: CAISESPGSYSNQPQHF.

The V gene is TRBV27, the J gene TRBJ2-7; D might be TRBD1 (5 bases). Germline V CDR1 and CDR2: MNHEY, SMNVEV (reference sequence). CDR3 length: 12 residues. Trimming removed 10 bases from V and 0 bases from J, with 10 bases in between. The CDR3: CATDSASYEQYF. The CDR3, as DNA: TGTGCCACAGACAGTGCCTCCTACGAGCAGTACTTC.

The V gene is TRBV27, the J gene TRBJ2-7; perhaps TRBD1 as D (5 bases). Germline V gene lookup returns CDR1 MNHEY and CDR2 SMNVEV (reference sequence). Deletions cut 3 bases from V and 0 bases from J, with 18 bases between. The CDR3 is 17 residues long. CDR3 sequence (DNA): TGTGCCAGCAGTTTTAAAAATCTGGCCGGACACTCCTACGAGCAGTACTTC. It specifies CASSFKNLAGHSYEQYF.

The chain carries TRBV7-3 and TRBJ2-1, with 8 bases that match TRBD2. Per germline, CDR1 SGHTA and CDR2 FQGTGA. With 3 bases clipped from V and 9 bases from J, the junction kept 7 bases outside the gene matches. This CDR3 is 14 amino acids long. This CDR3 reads CASSLTSAVGEQFF. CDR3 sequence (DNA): TGTGCCAGCAGCTTGACTAGCGCCGTTGGTGAGCAGTTCTTC.

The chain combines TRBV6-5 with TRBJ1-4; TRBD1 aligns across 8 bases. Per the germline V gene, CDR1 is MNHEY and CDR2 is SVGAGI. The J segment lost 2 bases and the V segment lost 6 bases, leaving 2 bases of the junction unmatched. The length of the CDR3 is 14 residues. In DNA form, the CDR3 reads TGTGCCAGCAGGAGACAGGGGACTAATGAAAAACTGTTTTTT. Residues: CASRRQGTNEKLFF.

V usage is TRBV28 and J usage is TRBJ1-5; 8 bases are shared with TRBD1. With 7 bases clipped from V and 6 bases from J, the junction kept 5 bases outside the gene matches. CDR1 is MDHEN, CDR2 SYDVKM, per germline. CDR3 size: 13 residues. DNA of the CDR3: TGTGCCAGCACCCGACAGGGGAGTCAGCCCCAGCATTTT. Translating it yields CASTRQGSQPQHF.

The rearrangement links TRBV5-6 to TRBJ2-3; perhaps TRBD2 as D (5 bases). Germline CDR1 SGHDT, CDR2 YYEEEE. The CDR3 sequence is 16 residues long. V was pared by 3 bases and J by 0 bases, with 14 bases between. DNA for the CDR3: TGTGCCAGCAGCTCGGGGTACGATACTAGCACAGATACGCAGTATTTT. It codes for CASSSGYDTSTDTQYF.

The CDR3 here is CASSLTANTEAFF. Written as DNA, the CDR3 is TGTGCCAGCAGCTTAACAGCGAACACTGAAGCTTTCTTT. V gene TRBV7-2 combines with J gene TRBJ1-1; D uncertain. This CDR3 is built from 13 residues. V dropped 2 bases and J dropped 1 base, with 5 bases sitting between them. CDR1 SGHTA and CDR2 FQGNSA come from the germline V gene.

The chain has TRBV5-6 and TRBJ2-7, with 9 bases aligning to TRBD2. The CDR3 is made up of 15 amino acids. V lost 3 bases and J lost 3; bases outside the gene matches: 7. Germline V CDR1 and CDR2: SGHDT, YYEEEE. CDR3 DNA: TGTGCCAGCAGCTCTCTAGCGGGAAGCCACTACGAGCAGTACTTC. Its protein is CASSSLAGSHYEQYF.

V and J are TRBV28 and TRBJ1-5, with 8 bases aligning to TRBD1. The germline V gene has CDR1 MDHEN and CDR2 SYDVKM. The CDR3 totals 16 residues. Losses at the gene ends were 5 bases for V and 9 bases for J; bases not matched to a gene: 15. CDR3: CASSGSGQGRIVPQHF. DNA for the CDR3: TGTGCCAGCAGTGGGTCAGGACAGGGCCGTATCGTGCCCCAGCATTTT.

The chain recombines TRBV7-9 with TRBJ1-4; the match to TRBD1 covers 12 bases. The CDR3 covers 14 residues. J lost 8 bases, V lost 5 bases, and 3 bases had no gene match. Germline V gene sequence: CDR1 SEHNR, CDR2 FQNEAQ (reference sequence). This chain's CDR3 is CASSPGQGAEKLFF. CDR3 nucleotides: TGTGCCAGCAGCCCGGGACAGGGGGCCGAAAAACTGTTTTTT.

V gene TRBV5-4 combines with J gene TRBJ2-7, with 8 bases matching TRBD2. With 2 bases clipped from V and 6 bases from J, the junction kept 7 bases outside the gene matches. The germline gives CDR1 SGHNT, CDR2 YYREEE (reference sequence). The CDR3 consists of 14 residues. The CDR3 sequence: CASSFPGGALEQYF. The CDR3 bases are TGTGCCAGCAGCTTTCCGGGAGGGGCCCTCGAGCAGTACTTC.

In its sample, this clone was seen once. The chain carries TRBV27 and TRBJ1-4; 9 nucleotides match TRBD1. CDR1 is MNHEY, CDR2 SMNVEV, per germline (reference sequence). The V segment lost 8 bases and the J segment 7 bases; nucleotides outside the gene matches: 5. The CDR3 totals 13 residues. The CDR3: CASRTGQGEKLFF. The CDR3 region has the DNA TGTGCCAGCCGGACGGGACAGGGTGAAAAACTGTTTTTT.

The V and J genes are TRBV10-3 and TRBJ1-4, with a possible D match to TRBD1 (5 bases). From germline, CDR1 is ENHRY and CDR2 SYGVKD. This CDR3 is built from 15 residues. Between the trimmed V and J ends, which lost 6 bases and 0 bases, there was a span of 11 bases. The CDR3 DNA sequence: TGTGCCATCAGGCCAGGGCAAGCAACTAATGAAAAACTGTTTTTT. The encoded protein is CAIRPGQATNEKLFF.

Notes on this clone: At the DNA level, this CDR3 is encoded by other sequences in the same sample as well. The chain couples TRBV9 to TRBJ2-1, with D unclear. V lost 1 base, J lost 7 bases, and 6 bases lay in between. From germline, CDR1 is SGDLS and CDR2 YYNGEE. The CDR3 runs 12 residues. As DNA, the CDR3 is TGTGCCAGCAGCGTACCCGGGAATGAGCAGTTCTTC. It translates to CASSVPGNEQFF.